The T cell receptor beta chain under discussion was sequenced for a study of blood T cell repertoires in COVID-19. About the research overall: Sites across the United States, Italy and Spain contributed samples from acute and convalescent COVID-19. PBMCs, B-cell-depleted T cells, or T cells provided the cDNA or gDNA that made up the material.

Original handling: Estimated nucleated cell counts came from reference gene primer amplification. Measured with immunoSEQ multiplex PCR; TCRdb has only the in-frame clones, and not every one. The V and J calls and the clone size are those of that table, but D and trimming were determined from the DNA. The sample includes roughly 500,000 clones, approximately 85% seen only once; the top ten take approximately 3%. The specimen was peripheral blood. The receptor's source is a human donor in a cohort sampled during active COVID-19.

The DNA for the CDR3 is TGCAGCGTTTATGAGCCGACAGTTTTTGGAAACACCATATATTTT. Protein sequence: CSVYEPTVFGNTIYF. This sequence joins TRBV29-1 and TRBJ1-3, with D perhaps matching TRBD1 (5 bases). V was clipped by 5 bases and J by 3 bases, with 17 bases between them. In germline, CDR1 is SQVTM, CDR2 ANQGSEA. CDR3 length: 15 amino acids.